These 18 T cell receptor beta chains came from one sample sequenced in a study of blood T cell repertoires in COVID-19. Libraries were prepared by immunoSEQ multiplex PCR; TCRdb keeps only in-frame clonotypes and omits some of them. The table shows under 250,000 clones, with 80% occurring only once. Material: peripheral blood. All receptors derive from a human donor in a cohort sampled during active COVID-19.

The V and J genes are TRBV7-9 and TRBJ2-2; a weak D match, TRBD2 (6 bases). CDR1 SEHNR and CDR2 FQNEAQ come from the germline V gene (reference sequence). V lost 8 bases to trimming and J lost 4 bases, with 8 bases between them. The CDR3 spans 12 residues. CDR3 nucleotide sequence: TGTGCCAGCGGGGGGAGCACCGGGGAGCTGTTTTTT. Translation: CASGGSTGELFF.

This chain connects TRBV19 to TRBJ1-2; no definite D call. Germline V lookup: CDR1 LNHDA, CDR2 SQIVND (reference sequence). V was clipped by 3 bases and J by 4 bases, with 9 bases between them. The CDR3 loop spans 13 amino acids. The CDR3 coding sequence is TGTGCCAGTAGTATCCCCCAGGTCTATGGCTACACCTTC. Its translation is CASSIPQVYGYTF. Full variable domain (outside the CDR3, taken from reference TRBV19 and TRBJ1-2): DGGITQSPKYLFRKEGQNVTLSCEQNLNHDAMYWYRQDPGQGLRLIYYSQIVNDFQKGDIAEGYSVSREKKESFPLTVTSAQKNPTAFYLCASSIPQVYGYTFGSGTRLTVV.

The DNA of the CDR3 is TGCGCCAGCAGCTCTCTAGCGGGAGAAGGGGAAAAGCAGTTCTTC. Its translation is CASSSLAGEGEKQFF. V usage is TRBV5-1 and J usage is TRBJ2-1; 10 nucleotides match TRBD2. The CDR3 has 15 amino acids. Germline V gives CDR1 SGHRS, CDR2 YFSETQ. V shed 3 bases and J 11 bases; nucleotides not matched to a gene: 11.

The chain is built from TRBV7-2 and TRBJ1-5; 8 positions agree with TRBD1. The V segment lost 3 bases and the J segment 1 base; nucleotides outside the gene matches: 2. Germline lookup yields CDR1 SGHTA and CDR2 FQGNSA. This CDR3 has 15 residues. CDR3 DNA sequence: TGTGCCAGCAGCTTGTCAGGGGGCAGCAATCAGCCCCAGCATTTT. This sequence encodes CASSLSGGSNQPQHF. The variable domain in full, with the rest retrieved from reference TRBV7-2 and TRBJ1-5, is GAGVSQSPSNKVTEKGKDVELRCDPISGHTALYWYRQSLGQGLEFLIYFQGNSAPDKSGLPSDRFSAERTGGSVSTLTIQRTQQEDSAVYLCASSLSGGSNQPQHFGDGTRLSIL.

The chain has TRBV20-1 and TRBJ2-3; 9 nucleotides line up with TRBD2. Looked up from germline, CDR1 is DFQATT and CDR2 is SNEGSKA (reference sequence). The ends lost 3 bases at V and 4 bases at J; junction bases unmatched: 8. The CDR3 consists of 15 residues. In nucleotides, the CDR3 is TGCAGTGCTAGTCGCGGGGGGGCCGGGGCAGATACGCAGTATTTT. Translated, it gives CSASRGGAGADTQYF.

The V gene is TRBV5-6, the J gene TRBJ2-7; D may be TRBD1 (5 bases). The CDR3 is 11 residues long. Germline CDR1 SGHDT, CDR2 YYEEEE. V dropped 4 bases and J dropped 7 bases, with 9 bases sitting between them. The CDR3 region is CASSRQGEQYF. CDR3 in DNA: TGTGCCAGCAGCCGGCAGGGAGAGCAGTACTTC.

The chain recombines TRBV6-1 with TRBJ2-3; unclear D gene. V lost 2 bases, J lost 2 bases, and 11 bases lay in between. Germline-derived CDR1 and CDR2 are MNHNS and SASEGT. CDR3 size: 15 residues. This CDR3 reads CASSEKRHVTDTQYF. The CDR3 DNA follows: TGTGCCAGCAGTGAAAAGAGACATGTCACAGATACGCAGTATTTT.

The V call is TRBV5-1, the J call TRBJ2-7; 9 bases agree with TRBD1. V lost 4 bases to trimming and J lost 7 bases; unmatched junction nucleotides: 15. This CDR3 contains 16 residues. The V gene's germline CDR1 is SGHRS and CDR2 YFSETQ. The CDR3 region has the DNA TGCGCCAGCAGCCCACCCGGGACAGGGATGTCAGGGGAGCAGTACTTC. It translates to CASSPPGTGMSGEQYF.

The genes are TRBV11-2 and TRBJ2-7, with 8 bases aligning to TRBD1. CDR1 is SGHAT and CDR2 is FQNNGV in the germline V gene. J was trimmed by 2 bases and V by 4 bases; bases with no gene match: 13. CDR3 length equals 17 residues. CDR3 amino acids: CASSSEPLGQEPYEQYF. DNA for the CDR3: TGTGCCAGCAGCTCCGAGCCACTGGGACAGGAACCCTACGAGCAGTACTTC.

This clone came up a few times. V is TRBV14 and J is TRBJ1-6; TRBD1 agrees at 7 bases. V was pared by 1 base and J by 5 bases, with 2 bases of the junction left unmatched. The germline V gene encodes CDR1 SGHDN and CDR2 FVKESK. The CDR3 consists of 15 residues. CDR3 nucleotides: TGTGCCAGCAGCCAAGGACAGGGTGATAATTCACCCCTCCACTTT. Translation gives CASSQGQGDNSPLHF.

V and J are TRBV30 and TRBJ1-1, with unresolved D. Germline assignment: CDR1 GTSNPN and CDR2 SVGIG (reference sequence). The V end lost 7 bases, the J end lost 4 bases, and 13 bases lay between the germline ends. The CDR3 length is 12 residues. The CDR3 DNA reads TGTGCCTCCGGACGGGGTCGCACTGAAGCTTTCTTT. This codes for CASGRGRTEAFF.

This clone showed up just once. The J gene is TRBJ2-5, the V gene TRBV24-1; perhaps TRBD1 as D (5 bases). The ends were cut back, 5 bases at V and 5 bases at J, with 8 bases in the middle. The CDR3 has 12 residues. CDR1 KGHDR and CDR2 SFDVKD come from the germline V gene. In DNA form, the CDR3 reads TGTGCCACCAGTGGGGGCTCCGAGACCCAGTACTTC. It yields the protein CATSGGSETQYF.

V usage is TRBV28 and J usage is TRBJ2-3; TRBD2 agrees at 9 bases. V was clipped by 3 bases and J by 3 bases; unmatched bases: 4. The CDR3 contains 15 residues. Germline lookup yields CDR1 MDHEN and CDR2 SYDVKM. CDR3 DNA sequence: TGTGCCAGCAGTTTTAGCGGGAGTGTTACAGATACGCAGTATTTT. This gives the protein CASSFSGSVTDTQYF.

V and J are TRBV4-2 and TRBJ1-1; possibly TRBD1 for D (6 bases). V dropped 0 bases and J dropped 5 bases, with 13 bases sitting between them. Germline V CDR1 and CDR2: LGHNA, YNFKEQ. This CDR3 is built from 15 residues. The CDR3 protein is CASSQDSEGETEAFF. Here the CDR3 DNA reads TGTGCCAGCAGCCAAGATTCTGAGGGGGAGACTGAAGCTTTCTTT.

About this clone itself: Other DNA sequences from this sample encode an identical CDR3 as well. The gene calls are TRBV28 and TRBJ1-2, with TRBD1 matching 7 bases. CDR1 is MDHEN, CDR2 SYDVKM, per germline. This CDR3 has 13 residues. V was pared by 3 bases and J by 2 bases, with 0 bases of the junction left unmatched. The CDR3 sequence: CASSLTGNYGYTF. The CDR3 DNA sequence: TGTGCCAGCAGTTTGACAGGGAACTATGGCTACACCTTC.

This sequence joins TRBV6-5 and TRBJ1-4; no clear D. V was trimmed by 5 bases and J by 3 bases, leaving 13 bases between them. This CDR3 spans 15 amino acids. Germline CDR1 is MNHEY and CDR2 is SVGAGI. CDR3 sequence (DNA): TGTGCCAGCAGTCCAAACACGGGGTCTAATGAAAAACTGTTTTTT. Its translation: CASSPNTGSNEKLFF.

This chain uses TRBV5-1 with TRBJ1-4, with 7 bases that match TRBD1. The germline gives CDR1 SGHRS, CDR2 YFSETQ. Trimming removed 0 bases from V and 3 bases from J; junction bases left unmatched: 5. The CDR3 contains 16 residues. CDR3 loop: CASSLAGGQSNEKLFF. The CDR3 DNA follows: TGCGCCAGCAGCTTGGCCGGGGGACAGTCTAATGAAAAACTGTTTTTT.

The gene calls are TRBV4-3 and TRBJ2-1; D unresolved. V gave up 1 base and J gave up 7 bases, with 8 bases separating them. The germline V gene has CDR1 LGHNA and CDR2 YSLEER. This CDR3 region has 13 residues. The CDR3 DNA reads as TGCGCCAGCAGCCAAGTGAACGGGAATGAGCAGTTCTTC. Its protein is CASSQVNGNEQFF.